This T cell receptor (beta chain) was identified during a study of blood T cell repertoires in COVID-19. Study-wide background: The analysed material was cDNA or gDNA that came from T cells, B-cell-depleted T cells, or PBMCs.

The CDR3 is 16 amino acids. Per germline, CDR1 SNHLY and CDR2 FYNNEI. V dropped 6 bases and J dropped 2; count of bases not matched to a gene: 11. Authors' data handling: Using reference gene primer amplification, nucleated cell counts were estimated. Assay: immunoSEQ multiplex PCR; the TCRdb copy retains only in-frame clones and omits some. V and J calls and clone size follow that table, whereas D and trimming were derived from the DNA. Among some 270,000 clones listed, around 82% were seen once. Followed longitudinally, the Seattle patients had been enrolled during active infection. The sequence was obtained from a human donor with COVID-19, enrolled during active disease. The donor label of this sample is uncertain. The source material was peripheral blood. This chain connects TRBV2 to TRBJ2-3; TRBD1 matches 7 bases. The CDR3: CASSVLQGSITDTQYF. The CDR3 DNA is TGTGCCAGCAGCGTACTACAGGGGTCGATCACAGATACGCAGTATTTT.